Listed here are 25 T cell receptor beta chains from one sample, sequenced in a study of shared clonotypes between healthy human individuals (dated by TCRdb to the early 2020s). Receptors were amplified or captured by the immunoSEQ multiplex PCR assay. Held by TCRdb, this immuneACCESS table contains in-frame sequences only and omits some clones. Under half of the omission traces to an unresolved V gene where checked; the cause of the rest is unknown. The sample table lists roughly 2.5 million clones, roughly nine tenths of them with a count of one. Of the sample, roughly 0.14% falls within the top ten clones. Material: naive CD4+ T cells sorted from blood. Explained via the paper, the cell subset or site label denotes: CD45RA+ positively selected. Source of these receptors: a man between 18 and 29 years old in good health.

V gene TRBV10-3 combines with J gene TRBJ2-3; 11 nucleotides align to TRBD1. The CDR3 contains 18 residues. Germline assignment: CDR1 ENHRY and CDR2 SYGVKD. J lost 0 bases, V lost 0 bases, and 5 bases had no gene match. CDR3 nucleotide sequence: TGTGCCATCAGTGAGTCGGGGACAGGGGGAGTAAGCACAGATACGCAGTATTTT. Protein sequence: CAISESGTGGVSTDTQYF.

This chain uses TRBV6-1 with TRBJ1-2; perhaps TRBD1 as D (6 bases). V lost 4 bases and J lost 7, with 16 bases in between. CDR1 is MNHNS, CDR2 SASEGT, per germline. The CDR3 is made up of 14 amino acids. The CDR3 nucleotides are TGTGCCAGCAGTGTGACAGGAATATATAGTGGCTACACCTTC. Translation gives CASSVTGIYSGYTF.

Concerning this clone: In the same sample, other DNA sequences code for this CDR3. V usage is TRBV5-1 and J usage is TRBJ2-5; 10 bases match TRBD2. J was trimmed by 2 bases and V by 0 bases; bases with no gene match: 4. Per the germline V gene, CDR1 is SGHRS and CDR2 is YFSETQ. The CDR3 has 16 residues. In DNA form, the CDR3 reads TGCGCCAGCAGCTTGGGGACTAGCGGAGCTCAAGAGACCCAGTACTTC. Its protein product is CASSLGTSGAQETQYF. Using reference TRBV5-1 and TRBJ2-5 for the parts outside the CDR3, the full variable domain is KAGVTQTPRYLIKTRGQQVTLSCSPISGHRSVSWYQQTPGQGLQFLFEYFSETQRNKGNFPGRFSGRQFSNSRSEMNVSTLELGDSALYLCASSLGTSGAQETQYFGPGTRLLVL.

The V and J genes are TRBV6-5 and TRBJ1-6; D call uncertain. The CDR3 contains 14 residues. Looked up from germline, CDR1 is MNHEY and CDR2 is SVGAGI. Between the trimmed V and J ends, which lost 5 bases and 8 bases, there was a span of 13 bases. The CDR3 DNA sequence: TGTGCCAGCAGTCCCCGGAGTCCACATTCACCCCTCCACTTT. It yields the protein CASSPRSPHSPLHF.

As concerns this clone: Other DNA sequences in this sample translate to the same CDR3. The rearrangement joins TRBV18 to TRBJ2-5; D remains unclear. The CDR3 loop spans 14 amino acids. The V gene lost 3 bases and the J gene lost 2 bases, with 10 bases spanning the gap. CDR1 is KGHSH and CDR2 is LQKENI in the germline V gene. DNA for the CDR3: TGTGCCAGCTCACCCATAGCCTCTCAAGAGACCCAGTACTTC. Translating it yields CASSPIASQETQYF.

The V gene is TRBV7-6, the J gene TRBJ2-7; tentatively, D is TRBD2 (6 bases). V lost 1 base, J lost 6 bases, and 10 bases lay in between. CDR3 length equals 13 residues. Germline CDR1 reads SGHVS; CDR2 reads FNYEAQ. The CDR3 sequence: CASSLVGGSEQYF. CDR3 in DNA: TGTGCCAGCAGCTTAGTTGGGGGGTCCGAGCAGTACTTC. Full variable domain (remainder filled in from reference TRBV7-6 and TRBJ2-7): GAGVSQSPRYKVTKRGQDVALRCDPISGHVSLYWYRQALGQGPEFLTYFNYEAQQDKSGLPNDRFSAERPEGSISTLTIQRTEQRDSAMYRCASSLVGGSEQYFGPGTRLTVT.

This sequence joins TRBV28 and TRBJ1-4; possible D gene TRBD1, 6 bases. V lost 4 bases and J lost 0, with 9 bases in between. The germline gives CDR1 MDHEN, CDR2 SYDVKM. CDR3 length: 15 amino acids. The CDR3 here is CASSSGQTTNEKLFF. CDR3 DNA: TGTGCCAGCAGTTCTGGACAGACAACTAATGAAAAACTGTTTTTT. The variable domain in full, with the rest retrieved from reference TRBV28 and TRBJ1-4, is DVKVTQSSRYLVKRTGEKVFLECVQDMDHENMFWYRQDPGLGLRLIYFSYDVKMKEKGDIPEGYSVSREKKERFSLILESASTNQTSMYLCASSSGQTTNEKLFFGSGTQLSVL.

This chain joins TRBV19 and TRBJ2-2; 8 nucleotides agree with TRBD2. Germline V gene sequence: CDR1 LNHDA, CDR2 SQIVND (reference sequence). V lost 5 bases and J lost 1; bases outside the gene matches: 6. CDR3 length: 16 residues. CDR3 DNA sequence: TGTGCCAGTAGTGTGGGACTAGGGATGAACACCGGGGAGCTGTTTTTT. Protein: CASSVGLGMNTGELFF.

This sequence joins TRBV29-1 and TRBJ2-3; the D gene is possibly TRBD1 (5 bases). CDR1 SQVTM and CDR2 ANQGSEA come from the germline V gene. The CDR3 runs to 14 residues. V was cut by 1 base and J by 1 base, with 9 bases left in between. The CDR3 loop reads CSVEGGAGTDTQYF. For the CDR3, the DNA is TGCAGCGTTGAAGGTGGGGCGGGCACAGATACGCAGTATTTT.

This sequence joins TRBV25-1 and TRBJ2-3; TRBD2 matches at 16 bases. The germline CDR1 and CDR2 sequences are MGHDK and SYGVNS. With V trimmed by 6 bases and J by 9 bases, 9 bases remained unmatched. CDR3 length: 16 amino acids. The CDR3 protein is CASSLGTSGRATTQYF. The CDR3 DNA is TGTGCCAGCAGCCTCGGGACTAGCGGGAGGGCCACGACGCAGTATTTT.

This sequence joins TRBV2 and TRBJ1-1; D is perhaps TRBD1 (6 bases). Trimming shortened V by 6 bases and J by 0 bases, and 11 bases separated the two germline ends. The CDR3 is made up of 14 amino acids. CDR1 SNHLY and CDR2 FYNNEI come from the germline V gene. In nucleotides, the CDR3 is TGTGCCAGCAGGGGGACAAGAATGAACACTGAAGCTTTCTTT. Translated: CASRGTRMNTEAFF.

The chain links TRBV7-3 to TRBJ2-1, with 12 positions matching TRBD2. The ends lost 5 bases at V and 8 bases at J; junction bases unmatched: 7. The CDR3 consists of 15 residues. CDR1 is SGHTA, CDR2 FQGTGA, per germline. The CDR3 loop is CASSKTSGGRDEQFF. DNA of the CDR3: TGTGCCAGCAGCAAGACTAGCGGGGGAAGGGATGAGCAGTTCTTC.

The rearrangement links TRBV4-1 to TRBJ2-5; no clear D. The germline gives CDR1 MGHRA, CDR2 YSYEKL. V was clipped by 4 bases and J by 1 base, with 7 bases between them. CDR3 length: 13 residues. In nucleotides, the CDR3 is TGCGCCAGCAGCCGAATTTTCCAAGAGACCCAGTACTTC. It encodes CASSRIFQETQYF.

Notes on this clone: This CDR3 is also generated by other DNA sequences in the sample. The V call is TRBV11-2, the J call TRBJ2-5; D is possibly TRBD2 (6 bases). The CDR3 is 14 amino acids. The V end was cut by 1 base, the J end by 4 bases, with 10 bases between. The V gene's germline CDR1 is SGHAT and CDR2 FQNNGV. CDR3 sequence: CASSLAGVAETQYF. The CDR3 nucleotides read TGTGCCAGCAGCTTAGCGGGAGTGGCAGAGACCCAGTACTTC.

The CDR3 protein is CASSFFDTPPETQYF. The CDR3 DNA follows: TGCGCCAGCAGCTTCTTCGACACCCCTCCAGAGACCCAGTACTTC. V usage is TRBV5-1 and J usage is TRBJ2-5, with D hard to call. Germline loops: CDR1 SGHRS, CDR2 YFSETQ. Trimming pared 2 bases from V and 4 bases from J, leaving 15 bases between. The CDR3 consists of 15 residues.

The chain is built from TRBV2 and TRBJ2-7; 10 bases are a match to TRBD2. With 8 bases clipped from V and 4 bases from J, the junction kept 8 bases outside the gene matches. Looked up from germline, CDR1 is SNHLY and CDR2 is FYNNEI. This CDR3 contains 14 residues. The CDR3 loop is CASWSGGEKYEQYF. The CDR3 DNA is TGTGCCAGCTGGAGCGGGGGGGAAAAGTACGAGCAGTACTTC.

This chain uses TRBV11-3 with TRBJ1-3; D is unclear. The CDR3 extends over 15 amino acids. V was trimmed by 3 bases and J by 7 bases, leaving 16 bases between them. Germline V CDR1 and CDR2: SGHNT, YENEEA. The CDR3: CASSFEAVDRNTIYF. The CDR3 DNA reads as TGTGCCAGCAGCTTTGAGGCTGTGGACCGGAACACCATATATTTT.

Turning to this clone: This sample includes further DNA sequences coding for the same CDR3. CDR3 sequence: CASSTLAGSTDTQYF. The CDR3 region has the DNA TGCGCCAGCAGCACACTAGCGGGAAGCACAGATACGCAGTATTTT. V is TRBV5-1 and J is TRBJ2-3, with TRBD2 matching 10 bases. J was trimmed by 0 bases and V by 4 bases; bases with no gene match: 2. There are 15 residues in the CDR3. Germline assignment: CDR1 SGHRS and CDR2 YFSETQ.

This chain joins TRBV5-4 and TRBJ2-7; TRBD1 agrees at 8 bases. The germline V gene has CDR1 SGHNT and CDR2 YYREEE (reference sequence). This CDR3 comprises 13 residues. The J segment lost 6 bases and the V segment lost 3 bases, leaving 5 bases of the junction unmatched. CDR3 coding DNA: TGTGCCAGCAGCTCGACAGGGGTGAGCGAGCAGTACTTC. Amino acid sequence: CASSSTGVSEQYF.

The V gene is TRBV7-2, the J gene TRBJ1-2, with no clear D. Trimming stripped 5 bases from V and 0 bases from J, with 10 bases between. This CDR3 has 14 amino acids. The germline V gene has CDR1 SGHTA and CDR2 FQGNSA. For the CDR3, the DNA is TGTGCCAGCAGCCGACTGGCAACTAACTATGGCTACACCTTC. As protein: CASSRLATNYGYTF. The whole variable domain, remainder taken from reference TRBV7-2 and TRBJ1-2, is GAGVSQSPSNKVTEKGKDVELRCDPISGHTALYWYRQSLGQGLEFLIYFQGNSAPDKSGLPSDRFSAERTGGSVSTLTIQRTQQEDSAVYLCASSRLATNYGYTFGSGTRLTVV.

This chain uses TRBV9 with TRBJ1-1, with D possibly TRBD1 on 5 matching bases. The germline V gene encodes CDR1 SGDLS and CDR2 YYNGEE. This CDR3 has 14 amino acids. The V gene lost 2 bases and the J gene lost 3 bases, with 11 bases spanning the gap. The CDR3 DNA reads TGTGCCAGCAGCGTTCTCAGGGCGGACACTGAAGCTTTCTTT. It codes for CASSVLRADTEAFF.

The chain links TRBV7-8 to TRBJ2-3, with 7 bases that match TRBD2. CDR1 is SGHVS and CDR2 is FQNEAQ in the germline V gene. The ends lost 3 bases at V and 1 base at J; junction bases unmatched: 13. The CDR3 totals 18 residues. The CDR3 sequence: CASSFGGTSARGTDTQYF. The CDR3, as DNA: TGTGCCAGCAGCTTCGGGGGGACCTCCGCGAGGGGCACAGATACGCAGTATTTT.

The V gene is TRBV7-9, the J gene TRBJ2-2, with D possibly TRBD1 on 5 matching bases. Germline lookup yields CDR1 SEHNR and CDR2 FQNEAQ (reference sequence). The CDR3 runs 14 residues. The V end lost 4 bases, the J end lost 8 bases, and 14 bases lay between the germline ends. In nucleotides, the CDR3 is TGTGCCAGCAGCTCCCAGGGTTCAAAGGGGGAGCTGTTTTTT. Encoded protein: CASSSQGSKGELFF.

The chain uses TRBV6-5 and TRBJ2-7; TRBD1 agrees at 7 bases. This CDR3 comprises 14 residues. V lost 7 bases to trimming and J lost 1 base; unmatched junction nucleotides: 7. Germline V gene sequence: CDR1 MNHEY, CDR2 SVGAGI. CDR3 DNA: TGTGCCAGCACTCCTCGGACAGGATCCTACGAGCAGTACTTC. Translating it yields CASTPRTGSYEQYF.

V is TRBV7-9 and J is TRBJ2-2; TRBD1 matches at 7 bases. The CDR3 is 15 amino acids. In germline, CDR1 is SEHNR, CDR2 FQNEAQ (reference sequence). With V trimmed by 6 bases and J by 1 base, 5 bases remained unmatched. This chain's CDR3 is CASRQQGMNTGELFF. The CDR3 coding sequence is TGTGCCAGCAGGCAACAGGGGATGAACACCGGGGAGCTGTTTTTT. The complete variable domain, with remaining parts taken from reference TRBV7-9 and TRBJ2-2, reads DTGVSQNPRHKITKRGQNVTFRCDPISEHNRLYWYRQTLGQGPEFLTYFQNEAQLEKSRLLSDRFSAERPKGSFSTLEIQRTEQGDSAMYLCASRQQGMNTGELFFGEGSRLTVL.